The next 3 T cell receptor beta chains were all read from a single sample in a study of blood T cell repertoires in COVID-19. Assay used: immunoSEQ multiplex PCR; TCRdb lists only in-frame clones, some missing. Here the sample spans around 280,000 clones, 70% to 90% being singletons. The sample taken for sequencing was PBMCs or T cells enriched from blood (not recorded which). The receptors were sampled from a woman between 35 and 50 years old who had recovered from COVID-19.

This clone has just one count. The genes are TRBV5-6 and TRBJ2-7; D unresolved. Germline values: CDR1 SGHDT, CDR2 YYEEEE. The CDR3 covers 13 residues. V shed 1 base and J shed 3 bases, with 8 bases lying between them. The CDR3 bases are TGTGCCAGCAGCTTGACTACGGGCTACGAGCAGTACTTC. This translates into CASSLTTGYEQYF.

This clone was counted a single time. The CDR3 DNA follows: TGTGCCAGCTCACCATCGTCGGGGAGGCAAGAGACCCAGTACTTC. The encoded protein is CASSPSSGRQETQYF. The gene calls are TRBV18 and TRBJ2-5, with D tentatively TRBD2 (6 bases). The V and J ends lost 2 bases and 2 bases respectively, with 12 bases between them. Per germline, CDR1 KGHSH and CDR2 LQKENI. There are 15 residues in the CDR3.

The chain's CDR3 is CASSVEGGGETQYF. In nucleotides, the CDR3 is TGTGCCAGCAGCGTAGAAGGAGGTGGGGAGACCCAGTACTTC. This chain uses TRBV9 with TRBJ2-5; possible D gene TRBD2, 5 bases. This CDR3 has 14 residues. V gave up 0 bases and J gave up 5 bases, with 11 bases separating them. The germline V gene has CDR1 SGDLS and CDR2 YYNGEE. The variable domain in full, completed from reference TRBV9 and TRBJ2-5, reads DSGVTQTPKHLITATGQRVTLRCSPRSGDLSVYWYQQSLDQGLQFLIQYYNGEERAKGNILERFSAQQFPDLHSELNLSSLELGDSALYFCASSVEGGGETQYFGPGTRLLVL.